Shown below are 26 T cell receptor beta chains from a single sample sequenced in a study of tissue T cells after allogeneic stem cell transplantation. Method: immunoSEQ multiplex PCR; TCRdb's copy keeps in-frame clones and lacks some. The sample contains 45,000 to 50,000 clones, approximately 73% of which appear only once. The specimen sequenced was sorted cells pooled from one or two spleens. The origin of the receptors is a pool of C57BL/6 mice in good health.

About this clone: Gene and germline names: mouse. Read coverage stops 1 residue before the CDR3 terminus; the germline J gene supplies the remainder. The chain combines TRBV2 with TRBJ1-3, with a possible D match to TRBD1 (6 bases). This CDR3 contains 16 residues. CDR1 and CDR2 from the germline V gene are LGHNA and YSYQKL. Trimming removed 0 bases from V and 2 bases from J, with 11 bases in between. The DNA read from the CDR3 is TGTGCCAGCAGCCAAGAACCCTGGACAGCTGGAAATACGCTCTAT. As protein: CASSQEPWTAGNTLY. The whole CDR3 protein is CASSQEPWTAGNTLYF.

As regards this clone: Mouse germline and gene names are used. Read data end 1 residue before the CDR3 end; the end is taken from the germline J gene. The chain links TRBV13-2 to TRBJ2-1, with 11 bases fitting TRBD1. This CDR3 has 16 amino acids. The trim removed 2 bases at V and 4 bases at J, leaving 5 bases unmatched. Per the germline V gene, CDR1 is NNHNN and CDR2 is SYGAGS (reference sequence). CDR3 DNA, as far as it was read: TGTGCCAGCGGTGACACCGGGACAGGGGGGTATGCTGAGCAGTTC. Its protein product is CASGDTGTGGYAEQF. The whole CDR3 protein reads CASGDTGTGGYAEQFF.

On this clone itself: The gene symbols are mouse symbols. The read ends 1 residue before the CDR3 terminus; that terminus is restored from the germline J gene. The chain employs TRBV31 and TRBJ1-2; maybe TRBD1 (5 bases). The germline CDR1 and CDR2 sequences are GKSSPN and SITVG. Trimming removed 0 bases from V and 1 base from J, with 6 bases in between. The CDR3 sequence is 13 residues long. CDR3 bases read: TGTGCCTGGAGTCTAAGGGGAAACTCCGACTACACC. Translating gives CAWSLRGNSDYT. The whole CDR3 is CAWSLRGNSDYTF.

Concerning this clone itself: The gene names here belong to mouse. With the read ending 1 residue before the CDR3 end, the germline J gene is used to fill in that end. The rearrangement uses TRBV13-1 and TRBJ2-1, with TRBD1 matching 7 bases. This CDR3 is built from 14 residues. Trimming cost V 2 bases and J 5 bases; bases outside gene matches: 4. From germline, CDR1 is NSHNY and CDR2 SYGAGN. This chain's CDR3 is CASSELTGNAEQFF. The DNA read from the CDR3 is TGTGCCAGCAGTGAGCTGACAGGGAATGCTGAGCAGTTC.

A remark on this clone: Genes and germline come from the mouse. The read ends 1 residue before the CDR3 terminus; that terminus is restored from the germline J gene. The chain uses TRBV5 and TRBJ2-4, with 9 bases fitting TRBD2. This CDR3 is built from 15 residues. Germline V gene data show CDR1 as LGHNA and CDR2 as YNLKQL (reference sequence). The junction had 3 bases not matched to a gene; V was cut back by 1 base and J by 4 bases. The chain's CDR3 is CASSQAGLGENTLYF. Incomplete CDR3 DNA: TGTGCCAGCAGCCAAGCGGGACTGGGAGAAAACACCTTGTAC.

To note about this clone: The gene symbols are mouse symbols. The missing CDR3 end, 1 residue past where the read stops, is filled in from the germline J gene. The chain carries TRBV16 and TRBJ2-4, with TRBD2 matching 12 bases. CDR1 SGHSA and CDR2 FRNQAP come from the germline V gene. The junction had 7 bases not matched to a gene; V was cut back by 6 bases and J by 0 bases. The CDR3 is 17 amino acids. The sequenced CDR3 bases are TGTGCAAGCAGTTCGGACTGGGGGGGGAGGAGTCAAAACACCTTGTAC. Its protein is CASSSDWGGRSQNTLY. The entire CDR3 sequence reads CASSSDWGGRSQNTLYF.

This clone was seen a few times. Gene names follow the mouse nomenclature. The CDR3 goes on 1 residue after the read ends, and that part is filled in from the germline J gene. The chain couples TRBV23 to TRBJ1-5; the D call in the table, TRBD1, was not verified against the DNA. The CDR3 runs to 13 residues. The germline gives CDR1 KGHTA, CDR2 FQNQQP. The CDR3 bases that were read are TGCTCCAGCAGTCAAAGACAGGTCGGGGCTCCGCTT. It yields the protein CSSSQRQVGAPL. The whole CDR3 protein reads CSSSQRQVGAPLF.

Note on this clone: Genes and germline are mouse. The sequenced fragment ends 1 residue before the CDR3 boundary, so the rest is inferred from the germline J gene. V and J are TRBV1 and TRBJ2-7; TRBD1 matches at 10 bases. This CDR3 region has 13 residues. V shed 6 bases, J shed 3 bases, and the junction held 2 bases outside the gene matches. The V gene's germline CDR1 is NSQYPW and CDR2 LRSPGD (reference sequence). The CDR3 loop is CTCRGDRGYEQYF. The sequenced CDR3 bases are TGCACCTGCAGGGGGGACAGGGGCTATGAACAGTAC. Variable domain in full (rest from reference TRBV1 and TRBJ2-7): VTLLEQNPRWRLVPRGQAVNLRCILKNSQYPWMSWYQQDLQKQLQWLFTLRSPGDKEVKSLPGADYLATRVTDTELRLQVANMSQGRTLYCTCRGDRGYEQYFGPGTRLTVL.

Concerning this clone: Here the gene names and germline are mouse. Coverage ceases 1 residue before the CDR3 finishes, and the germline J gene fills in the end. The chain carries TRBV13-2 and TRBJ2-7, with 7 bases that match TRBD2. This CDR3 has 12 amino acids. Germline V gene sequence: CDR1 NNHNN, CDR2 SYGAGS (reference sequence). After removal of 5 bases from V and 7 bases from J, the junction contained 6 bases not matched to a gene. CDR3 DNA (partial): TGTGCCAGCGGGGCTGACTGGGTCGAACAGTAC. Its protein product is CASGADWVEQY. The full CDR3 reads CASGADWVEQYF.

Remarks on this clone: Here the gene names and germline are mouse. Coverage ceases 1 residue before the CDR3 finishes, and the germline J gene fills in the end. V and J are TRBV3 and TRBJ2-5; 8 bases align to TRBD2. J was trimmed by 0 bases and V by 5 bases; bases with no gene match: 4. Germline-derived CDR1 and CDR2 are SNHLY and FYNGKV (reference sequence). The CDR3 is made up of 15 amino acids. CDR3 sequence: CASSRDWSNQDTQYF. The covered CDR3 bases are TGTGCCAGCAGCCGGGACTGGAGTAACCAAGACACCCAGTAC.

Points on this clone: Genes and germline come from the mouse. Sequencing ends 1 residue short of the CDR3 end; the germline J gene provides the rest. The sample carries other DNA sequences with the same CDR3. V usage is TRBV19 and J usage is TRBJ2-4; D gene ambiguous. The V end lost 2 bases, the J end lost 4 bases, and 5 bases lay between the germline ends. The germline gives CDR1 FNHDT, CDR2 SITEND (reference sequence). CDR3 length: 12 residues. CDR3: CASSIGENTLYF. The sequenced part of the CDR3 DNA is TGTGCCAGCAGTATCGGGGAAAACACCTTGTAC.

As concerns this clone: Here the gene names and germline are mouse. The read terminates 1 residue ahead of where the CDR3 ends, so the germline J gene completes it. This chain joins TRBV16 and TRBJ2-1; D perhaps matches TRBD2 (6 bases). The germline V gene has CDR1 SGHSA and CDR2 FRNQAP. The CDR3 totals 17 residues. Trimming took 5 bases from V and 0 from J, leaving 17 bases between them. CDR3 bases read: TGTGCAAGCAGCCACCGTGGCTGGGGCTATAACTATGCTGAGCAGTTC. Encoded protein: CASSHRGWGYNYAEQF. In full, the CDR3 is CASSHRGWGYNYAEQFF.

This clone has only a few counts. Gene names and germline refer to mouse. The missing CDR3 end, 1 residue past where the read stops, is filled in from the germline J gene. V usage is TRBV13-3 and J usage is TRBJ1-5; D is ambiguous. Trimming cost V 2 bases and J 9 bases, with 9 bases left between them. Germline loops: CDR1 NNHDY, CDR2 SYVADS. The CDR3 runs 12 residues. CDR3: CASSDYSGAPLF. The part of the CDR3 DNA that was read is TGTGCCAGCAGTGACTACAGCGGGGCTCCGCTT.

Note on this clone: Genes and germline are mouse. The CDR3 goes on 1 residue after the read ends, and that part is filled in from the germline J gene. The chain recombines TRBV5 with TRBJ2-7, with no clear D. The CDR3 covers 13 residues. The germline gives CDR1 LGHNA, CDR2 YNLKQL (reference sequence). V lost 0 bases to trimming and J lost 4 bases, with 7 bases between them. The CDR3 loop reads CASSQDDKYEQYF. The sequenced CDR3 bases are TGTGCCAGCAGCCAAGATGACAAATATGAACAGTAC.

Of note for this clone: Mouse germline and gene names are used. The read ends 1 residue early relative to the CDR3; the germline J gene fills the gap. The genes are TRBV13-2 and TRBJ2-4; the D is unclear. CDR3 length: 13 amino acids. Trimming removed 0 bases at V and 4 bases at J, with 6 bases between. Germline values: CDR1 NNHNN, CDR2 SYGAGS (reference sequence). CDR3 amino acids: CASGDAMENTLYF. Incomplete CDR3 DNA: TGTGCCAGCGGTGATGCAATGGAAAACACCTTGTAC.

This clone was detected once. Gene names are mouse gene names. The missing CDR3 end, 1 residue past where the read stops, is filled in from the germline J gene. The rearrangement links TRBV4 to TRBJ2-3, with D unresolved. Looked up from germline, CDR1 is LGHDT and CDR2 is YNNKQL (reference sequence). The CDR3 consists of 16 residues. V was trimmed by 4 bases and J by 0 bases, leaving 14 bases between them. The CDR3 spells CASSSPGGPSAETLYF. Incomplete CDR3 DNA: TGTGCCAGCAGCTCTCCAGGAGGGCCTAGTGCAGAAACGCTGTAT.

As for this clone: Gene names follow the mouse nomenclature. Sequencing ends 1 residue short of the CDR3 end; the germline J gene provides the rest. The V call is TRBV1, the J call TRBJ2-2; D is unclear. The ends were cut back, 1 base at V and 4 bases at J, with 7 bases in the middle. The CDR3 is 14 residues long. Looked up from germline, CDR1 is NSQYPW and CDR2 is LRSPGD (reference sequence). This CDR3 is CTCSAVASTGQLYF. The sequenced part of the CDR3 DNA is TGCACCTGCAGTGCAGTGGCAAGCACCGGGCAGCTCTAC.

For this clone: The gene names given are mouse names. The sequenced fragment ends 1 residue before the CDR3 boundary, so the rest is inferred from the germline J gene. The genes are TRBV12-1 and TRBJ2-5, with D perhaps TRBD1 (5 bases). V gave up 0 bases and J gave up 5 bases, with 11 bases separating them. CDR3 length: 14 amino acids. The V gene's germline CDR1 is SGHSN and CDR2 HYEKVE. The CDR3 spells CASSLSRVGDTQYF. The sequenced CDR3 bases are TGTGCCAGCTCTCTCAGCAGGGTTGGAGACACCCAGTAC.

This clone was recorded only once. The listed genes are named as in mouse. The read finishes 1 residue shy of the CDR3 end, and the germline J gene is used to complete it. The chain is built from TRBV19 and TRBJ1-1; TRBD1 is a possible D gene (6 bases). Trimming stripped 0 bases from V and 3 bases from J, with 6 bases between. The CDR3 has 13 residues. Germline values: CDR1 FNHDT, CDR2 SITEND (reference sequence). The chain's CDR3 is CASSIGTDTEVFF. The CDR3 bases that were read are TGTGCCAGCAGTATAGGGACAGACACAGAAGTCTTC.

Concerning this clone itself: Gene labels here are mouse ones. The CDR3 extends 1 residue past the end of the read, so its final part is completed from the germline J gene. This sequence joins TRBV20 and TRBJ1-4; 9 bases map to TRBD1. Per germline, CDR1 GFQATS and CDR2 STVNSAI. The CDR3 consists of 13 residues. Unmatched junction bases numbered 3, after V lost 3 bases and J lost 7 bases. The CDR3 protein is CGASGQGSERLFF. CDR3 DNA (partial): TGTGGTGCTAGCGGACAGGGGAGCGAAAGATTATTT.

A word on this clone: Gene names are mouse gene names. The sequenced part of the CDR3 DNA is TGTGCCAGCAGCCAAGGGGACAGCACCTATGAACAGTAC. Amino acids: CASSQGDSTYEQY. The CDR3 as a whole reads CASSQGDSTYEQYF. The rearrangement uses TRBV5 and TRBJ2-7; 7 bases map to TRBD1. Coverage ceases 1 residue before the CDR3 finishes, and the germline J gene fills in the end. From germline, CDR1 is LGHNA and CDR2 YNLKQL (reference sequence). Unmatched junction bases numbered 2, after V lost 1 base and J lost 2 bases. The CDR3 is 14 residues long.

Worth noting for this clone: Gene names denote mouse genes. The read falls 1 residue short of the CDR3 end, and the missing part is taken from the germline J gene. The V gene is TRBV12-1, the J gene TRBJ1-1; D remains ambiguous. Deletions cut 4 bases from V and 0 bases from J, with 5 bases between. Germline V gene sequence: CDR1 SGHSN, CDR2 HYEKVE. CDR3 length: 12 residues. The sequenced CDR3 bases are TGTGCCAGCTCCCGAAAGAACACAGAAGTCTTC. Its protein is CASSRKNTEVF. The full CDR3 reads CASSRKNTEVFF.

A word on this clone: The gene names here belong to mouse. CDR3 DNA (partial): TGTGCCAGCAGTCGGACTGGAACTAACCAAGACACCCAGTAC. It codes for CASSRTGTNQDTQY. The complete CDR3 sequence is CASSRTGTNQDTQYF. The V and J genes are TRBV19 and TRBJ2-5; 7 nucleotides line up with TRBD2. The read terminates 1 residue ahead of where the CDR3 ends, so the germline J gene completes it. Germline V CDR1 and CDR2: FNHDT, SITEND (reference sequence). The CDR3 has 15 amino acids. V was clipped by 4 bases and J by 0 bases; unmatched bases: 5.

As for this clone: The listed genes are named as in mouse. The CDR3 bases that were read are TGTGCCAGCAGCCCCGGGGACTGGGGGGGGAACCAAGACACCCAGTAC. It yields the protein CASSPGDWGGNQDTQY. The CDR3, in full, reads CASSPGDWGGNQDTQYF. The J gene is TRBJ2-5, the V gene TRBV5, with 13 bases that match TRBD2. Read data end 1 residue before the CDR3 end; the end is taken from the germline J gene. The length of the CDR3 is 17 residues. Germline CDR1 and CDR2: LGHNA and YNLKQL (reference sequence). The V and J ends lost 4 bases and 0 bases, in that order; junction bases with no gene match: 4.

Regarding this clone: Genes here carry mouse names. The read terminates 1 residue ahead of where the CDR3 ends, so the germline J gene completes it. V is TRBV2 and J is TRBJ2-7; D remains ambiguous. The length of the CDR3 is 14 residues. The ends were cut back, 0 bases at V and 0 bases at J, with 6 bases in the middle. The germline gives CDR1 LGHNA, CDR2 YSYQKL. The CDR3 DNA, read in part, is TGTGCCAGCAGCCAAGATCTGGACTCCTATGAACAGTAC. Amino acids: CASSQDLDSYEQY. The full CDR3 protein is CASSQDLDSYEQYF.

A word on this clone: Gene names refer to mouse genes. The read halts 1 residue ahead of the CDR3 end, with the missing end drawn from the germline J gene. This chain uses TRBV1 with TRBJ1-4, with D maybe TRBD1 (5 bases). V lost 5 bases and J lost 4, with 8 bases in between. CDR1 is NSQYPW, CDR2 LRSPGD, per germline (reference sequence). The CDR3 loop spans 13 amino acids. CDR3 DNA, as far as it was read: TGCACCTGCAGTCGGGACCGCAACGAAAGATTATTT. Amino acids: CTCSRDRNERLF. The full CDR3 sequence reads CTCSRDRNERLFF.